These T cell receptor beta chains were read from a single sample in a study of blood T cell repertoires in COVID-19. TCRdb's copy holds only in-frame clones and misses some; the assay was immunoSEQ multiplex PCR. The sample comprises roughly 140,000 clones, roughly 87% of which are singletons, and about 4% rests with the top ten. The sample comprised peripheral blood. The receptors stem from a woman aged 55-70 years with active or convalescent COVID-19. CDR3s leave out the opening cysteine and the closing phenylalanine or tryptophan.

v_call	j_call	cdr3_aa
TRBV19	TRBJ2-2	ASTTARGGELF
TRBV10-3	TRBJ2-5	ATLRDFQETQY
TRBV19	TRBJ1-1	ASSFLHEDTEAF
TRBV5-1	TRBJ2-7	ASSEVRGYEQY
TRBV18	TRBJ2-5	ASSPNGQETQY
TRBV2	TRBJ1-1	ASSPWTDMNTEAF
TRBV5-8	TRBJ2-5	ASSLLGGQETQY
TRBV10-3	TRBJ2-5	AISEEFGGETQY
TRBV24-1	TRBJ2-1	ATSDPGTGVNEQF
TRBV6-2/TRBV6-3	TRBJ2-2	ASSSGAYTGELF
TRBV9	TRBJ1-2	ASSVESTGLEGYT
TRBV7-9	TRBJ2-5	ASSTRQGGETQY
TRBV5-1	TRBJ1-4	ASSFGGGLNEKLF
TRBV9	TRBJ2-7	ASSPRLVSLYEQY
TRBV12-3/TRBV12-4	TRBJ2-7	ASSLGYEQY
TRBV5-5	TRBJ1-2	ASSFSANYGYT
TRBV7-3	TRBJ1-5	ASSGDSGGPQH
TRBV7-2	TRBJ1-4	ASSLAGTGNEKLF
TRBV14	TRBJ2-7	ASSQDPATREQY
TRBV6-2/TRBV6-3	TRBJ2-5	ASSSPTGAGGTQY
TRBV6-5	TRBJ1-2	ASTRGTQANYGYT
TRBV4-1	TRBJ2-7	ASSQASFGSTPYEQY
TRBV14	TRBJ1-1	ASSQAGRLTEAF